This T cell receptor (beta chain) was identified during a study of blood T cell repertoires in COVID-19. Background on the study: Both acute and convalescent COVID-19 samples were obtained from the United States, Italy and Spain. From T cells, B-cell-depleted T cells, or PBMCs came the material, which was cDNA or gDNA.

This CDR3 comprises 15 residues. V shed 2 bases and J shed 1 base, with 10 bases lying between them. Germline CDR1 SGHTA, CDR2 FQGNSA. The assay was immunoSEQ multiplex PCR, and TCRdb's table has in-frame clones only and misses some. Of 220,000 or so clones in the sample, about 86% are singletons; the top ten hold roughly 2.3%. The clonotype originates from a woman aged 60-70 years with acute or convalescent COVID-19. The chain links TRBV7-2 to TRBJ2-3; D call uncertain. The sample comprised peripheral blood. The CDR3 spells CASSLFGSGTDTQYF. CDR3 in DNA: TGTGCCAGCAGCTTATTCGGAAGCGGCACAGATACGCAGTATTTT.